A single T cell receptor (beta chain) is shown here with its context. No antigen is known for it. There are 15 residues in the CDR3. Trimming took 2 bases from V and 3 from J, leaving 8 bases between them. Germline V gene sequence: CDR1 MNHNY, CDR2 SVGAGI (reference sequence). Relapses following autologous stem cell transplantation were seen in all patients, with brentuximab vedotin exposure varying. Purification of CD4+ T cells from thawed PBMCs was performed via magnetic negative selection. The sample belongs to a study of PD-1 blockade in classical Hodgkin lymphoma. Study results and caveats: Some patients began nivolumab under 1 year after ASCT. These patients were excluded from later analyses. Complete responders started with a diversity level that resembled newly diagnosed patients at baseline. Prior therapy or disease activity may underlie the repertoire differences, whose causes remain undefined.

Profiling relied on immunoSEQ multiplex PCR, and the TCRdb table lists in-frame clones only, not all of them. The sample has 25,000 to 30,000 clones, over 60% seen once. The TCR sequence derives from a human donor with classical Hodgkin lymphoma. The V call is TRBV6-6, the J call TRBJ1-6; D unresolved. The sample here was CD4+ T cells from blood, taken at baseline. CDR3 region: CASSYGGGYNSPLHF. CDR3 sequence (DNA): TGTGCCAGCAGTTACGGCGGAGGCTATAATTCACCCCTCCACTTT.